These 10 T cell receptor beta chains were sequenced from one sample in a study of cytomegalovirus exposure and HLA in healthy donors. Primers included in the PCR were 60 Vbeta and 13 Jbeta primers. Clones were read by immunoSEQ multiplex PCR, and TCRdb kept only the in-frame ones, dropping some. The table lists about 160,000 clones, around three quarters of them singletons, with 1.5% to 2% in the top ten. The sequenced sample was PBMCs. The receptor source for this set is a young woman in good health and CMV-seronegative.

This clone was detected only a few times. At one boundary the junction diverges from the germline segment, which might be a read error. The chain is built from TRBV4-1 and TRBJ2-7; 8 bases agree with TRBD2. Germline CDR1 is MGHRA and CDR2 is YSYEKL. This CDR3 spans 12 amino acids. The CDR3 sequence is CASSLPGGGLNF. CDR3 nucleotides: TGCGCCAGCAGCCTCCCGGGGGGGGGCCTGAACTTC.

J is TRBJ2-5 and V is TRBV4-2; possible D gene TRBD1, 5 bases. Judging by the DNA end, TRBJ2-7 fits better; the J call may be wrong. Germline CDR1 is LGHNA and CDR2 is YNFKEQ. The CDR3 has 18 residues. The CDR3 loop is CASSQDLGHQSRSYEQYF. The CDR3 region has the DNA TGTGCCAGCAGCCAAGATCTAGGACACCAAAGCCGCTCCTACGAGCAGTACTTC.

The V call is TRBV28, the J call TRBJ1-4; D is ambiguous. V was trimmed by 9 bases and J by 0 bases, leaving 8 bases between them. Looked up from germline, CDR1 is MDHEN and CDR2 is SYDVKM. This CDR3 contains 13 residues. CDR3: CARDGATNEKLFF. CDR3 sequence (DNA): TGTGCCAGGGACGGGGCAACTAATGAAAAACTGTTTTTT. The variable domain in full, completed from reference TRBV28 and TRBJ1-4, reads DVKVTQSSRYLVKRTGEKVFLECVQDMDHENMFWYRQDPGLGLRLIYFSYDVKMKEKGDIPEGYSVSREKKERFSLILESASTNQTSMYLCARDGATNEKLFFGSGTQLSVL.

The CDR3 DNA sequence: TGTGCCAGCAGCTTAGCCCCAGGGGCCTCGAACACTGAAGCTTTCTTT. Protein sequence: CASSLAPGASNTEAFF. The chain uses TRBV7-8 and TRBJ1-1; tentatively, D is TRBD1 (6 bases). The CDR3 covers 16 residues. V lost 0 bases and J 1 base, leaving 12 bases between the germline ends. Germline V gene data show CDR1 as SGHVS and CDR2 as FQNEAQ.

In DNA, the CDR3 is TGTGCCACCAGGACCGGGACAAGGAACACTGAAGCTTTCTTT. Its protein is CATRTGTRNTEAFF. This rearrangement joins TRBV15 to TRBJ1-1; D possibly corresponds to TRBD1 (6 bases). Trimming removed 6 bases from V and 1 base from J, with 12 bases in between. This CDR3 is built from 14 residues. The germline CDR1 and CDR2 sequences are LNHNV and YYDKDF (reference sequence).

This clone was seen a single time. V gene TRBV29-1 combines with J gene TRBJ2-5, with unresolved D. Trimming cost V 6 bases and J 1 base, with 12 bases left between them. The CDR3 is made up of 13 amino acids. Per germline, CDR1 SQVTM and CDR2 ANQGSEA. The chain's CDR3 is CSVADSLQETQYF. Written as DNA, the CDR3 is TGCAGCGTCGCAGACTCGCTCCAAGAGACCCAGTACTTC. Filled out from reference TRBV29-1 and TRBJ2-5, the complete variable domain reads SAVISQKPSRDICQRGTSLTIQCQVDSQVTMMFWYRQQPGQSLTLIATANQGSEATYESGFVIDKFPISRPNLTFSTLTVSNMSPEDSSIYLCSVADSLQETQYFGPGTRLLVL.

Comments on this clone: The junction shows a germline mismatch at one end, possibly a read error. The V gene is TRBV7-9, the J gene TRBJ2-7; 12 nucleotides line up with TRBD2. Germline CDR1 and CDR2: SEHNR and FQNEAQ (reference sequence). This CDR3 spans 14 amino acids. The chain's CDR3 is CASSLAGGPYEQYF. The CDR3 nucleotides are TGTGCCAGCAGCCTAGCGGGAGGGCCCTACGAGCAGTACTTC.

V usage is TRBV4-1 and J usage is TRBJ2-3; 10 bases are shared with TRBD1. V was clipped by 3 bases and J by 8 bases; unmatched bases: 17. CDR3 length: 18 residues. Germline V gives CDR1 MGHRA, CDR2 YSYEKL. The CDR3 region is CASSQDPGTGAPEGTQYF. CDR3 DNA sequence: TGCGCCAGCAGCCAGGACCCCGGGACAGGGGCACCCGAAGGTACGCAGTATTTT.

The chain joins TRBV6-5 to TRBJ2-7, with 9 bases lining up with TRBD1. Trimming cost V 6 bases and J 2 bases; bases outside gene matches: 8. From germline, CDR1 is MNHEY and CDR2 SVGAGI. CDR3 length: 15 residues. The CDR3 nucleotides are TGTGCCAGCAGACCGATCGGGACAGGGACCTACGAGCAGTACTTC. Its protein is CASRPIGTGTYEQYF.

The chain combines TRBV4-1 with TRBJ2-7; tentative D call: TRBD2 (6 bases). Trimming stripped 0 bases from V and 2 bases from J, with 11 bases between. Germline V gene lookup returns CDR1 MGHRA and CDR2 YSYEKL. The CDR3 runs 15 residues. DNA of the CDR3: TGCGCCAGCAGCCAAGAGGAACGGAGGGCCTACGAGCAGTACTTC. Protein product: CASSQEERRAYEQYF.